The rows below give T cell receptor beta chains drawn from one sample of a study of identical twins. TCRdb recomputed calls from the 5' RACE reads with MiXCR, one row per CDR3 protein. The sample carries hundreds of thousands of distinct CDR3 sequences, more than 6.5% recorded once. The data were also submitted as part of a second study, on yellow fever vaccine responses in identical twins.

Sequencing input: PBMCs. The receptor source for this set is a woman in her late teens or twenties in good health. CDR3s include the opening cysteine and the closing phenylalanine or tryptophan. Each record gives: D gene, J gene, clone size, V gene, CDR3 DNA, CDR3 protein. A D gene is named only where the DNA matches it firmly. Expanded clones get a size class; other rows say once, few or many, or leave the size out.

>TRBD1|TRBJ2-6|few|TRBV6-5
TGTGCCAGTATAAAATTAACAGGGGGAATAGGAACGACGGTGAGCTCTGGGGCCAACGTCCTGACTTTC
CASIKLTGGIGTTVSSGANVLTF
>.|TRBJ2-5|many|TRBV4-3
TGCGCCAGCAGCCAAGATTTCAACTACCTCTCACAAGAGACCCAGTACTTC
CASSQDFNYLSQETQYF
>TRBD1|TRBJ2-6|few|TRBV9
TGTGCCAGCAGCGCGGGACAGGCTCGCTCTGGGGCCAACGTCCTGACTTTC
CASSAGQARSGANVLTF
>.|TRBJ1-1|few|TRBV11-2
TGTGCCAGCAGCCCTCAGAGGGGTTCTGGAGCTTTCTTT
CASSPQRGSGAFF
>.|TRBJ2-1|few|TRBV10-3
TGTGCCATCAGTGAGTCTTTATCGGCGGACAGCTCGAAGCAGTTCTTC
CAISESLSADSSKQFF
>TRBD1|TRBJ2-5|many|TRBV2
TGTGCCAGCAGTGCCCCGGGACAGGGTGTATCGACCCAGTACTTC
CASSAPGQGVSTQYF
>TRBD1|TRBJ2-1|few|TRBV6-1
TGTGCCAGCAGTCCAATCCCGACAGGGGGCAATGAGCAGTTCTTC
CASSPIPTGGNEQFF
>.|TRBJ1-6|.|TRBV15
TGTGCCACCAGCAGAGATCCGGGTTTACTAAATTCACCCCTCCACTTT
CATSRDPGLLNSPLHF
>.|TRBJ1-4|many|TRBV7-8
TGTGCCAGCAGCCGAGTCACCTCTGGCGATGAAAAACTGTTTTTT
CASSRVTSGDEKLFF
>.|TRBJ2-1|.|TRBV28
TGTGCCAGCAGCATTTGGGGGATAGGATCCTACAATGAGCAGTTCTTC
CASSIWGIGSYNEQFF
>.|TRBJ1-3|.|TRBV6-4
TGTGCCAGCAGTGCGACCGACCCCCGATATTTT
CASSATDPRYF
>.|TRBJ1-5|.|TRBV7-9
TGTGCCAGCAGCTTAGCGGACGTGCCCAATCAGCCCCAGCATTTT
CASSLADVPNQPQHF
>.|TRBJ2-2|.|TRBV29-1
TGCAGCGTTGAGAGGGGAACGAACACCGGGGAGCTGTTTTTT
CSVERGTNTGELFF